These 7 T cell receptor beta chains were all obtained from the same sample, sequenced in a study of spatial heterogeneity in lung cancer. TCRdb reprocessed the 5' RACE reads via MiXCR and lists one record per CDR3 protein. The data contain some 30,000 distinct CDR3 sequences, about 5.3% of them singletons. The time point was: blood at routine non-recurrence follow-up after resection. The specimen comprised PBMCs, sampled at follow-up. The receptors were sampled from a female donor with early-stage non-small cell lung cancer.

This clonotype is labeled medium-sized (0.01 to 0.1%). CDR3 nucleotide sequence: TGTGCCAGCAGCAGGGGGGACAATTCACCCCTCCACTTT. Translating gives CASSRGDNSPLHF. The chain employs TRBV27 and TRBJ1-6; 7 bases map to TRBD1. Germline V gives CDR1 MNHEY, CDR2 SMNVEV (reference sequence). The CDR3 runs to 13 residues. V was pared by 6 bases and J by 7 bases, with 3 bases of the junction left unmatched.

This clonotype has at least ten counts. The chain uses TRBV20-1 and TRBJ2-2, with a weak D call TRBD1 (5 bases). Deletions cut 6 bases from V and 0 bases from J, with 11 bases between. The V gene's germline CDR1 is DFQATT and CDR2 SNEGSKA (reference sequence). The CDR3 length is 14 residues. The CDR3 reads CSAQQVTNTGELFF. The CDR3 DNA reads TGCAGTGCCCAACAGGTTACGAACACCGGGGAGCTGTTTTTT.

This clonotype was recorded at least ten times. This chain joins TRBV19 and TRBJ1-2, with TRBD1 as a possible D gene (5 bases). The CDR3 has 13 amino acids. The V end was cut by 11 bases, the J end by 3 bases, with 16 bases between. CDR1 and CDR2 (germline): LNHDA, SQIVND (reference sequence). In DNA, the CDR3 is TGTGCCGTCACGCGTGGGGCGGACTATGGCTACACCTTC. Translated, it gives CAVTRGADYGYTF.

The sample holds many counts of this clonotype. The chain joins TRBV5-1 to TRBJ2-7; 10 nucleotides agree with TRBD2. This CDR3 has 14 amino acids. The V segment lost 4 bases and the J segment 5 bases; nucleotides outside the gene matches: 6. Germline loops: CDR1 SGHRS, CDR2 YFSETQ. The chain's CDR3 is CASSPAGGQDEQYF. Written as DNA, the CDR3 is TGCGCCAGCAGCCCAGCGGGGGGGCAGGACGAGCAGTACTTC.

Ten or more counts support this clonotype. The chain recombines TRBV25-1 with TRBJ2-5, with D possibly called TRBD1 or TRBD2 (5 bases each). Germline loops: CDR1 MGHDK, CDR2 SYGVNS. Between the trimmed V and J ends, which lost 6 bases and 5 bases, there was a span of 19 bases. The CDR3 consists of 15 residues. CDR3 protein: CASSKRGASRETQYF. The CDR3 bases are TGTGCCAGCAGCAAAAGAGGGGCTAGCAGGGAGACCCAGTACTTC.

This clonotype occurred many times. The chain recombines TRBV7-2 with TRBJ2-7; the match to TRBD1 covers 8 bases. The CDR3 covers 12 residues. V trimming: 4 bases; J trimming: 7 bases; junction bases outside the gene matches: 3. CDR1 is SGHTA, CDR2 FQGNSA, per germline. The CDR3 nucleotides read TGTGCCAGCAGCTGGACAGGGAGAGAGCAGTACTTC. Translation gives CASSWTGREQYF.

This clonotype was found many times. This rearrangement joins TRBV7-2 to TRBJ2-1; D is unclear. Trimming pared 5 bases from V and 0 bases from J, leaving 14 bases between. Germline V CDR1 and CDR2: SGHTA, FQGNSA. The CDR3 is made up of 16 amino acids. CDR3 sequence: CASSSNDGSSYNEQFF. The CDR3 bases are TGTGCCAGCAGCAGTAACGACGGTAGCTCCTACAATGAGCAGTTCTTC.